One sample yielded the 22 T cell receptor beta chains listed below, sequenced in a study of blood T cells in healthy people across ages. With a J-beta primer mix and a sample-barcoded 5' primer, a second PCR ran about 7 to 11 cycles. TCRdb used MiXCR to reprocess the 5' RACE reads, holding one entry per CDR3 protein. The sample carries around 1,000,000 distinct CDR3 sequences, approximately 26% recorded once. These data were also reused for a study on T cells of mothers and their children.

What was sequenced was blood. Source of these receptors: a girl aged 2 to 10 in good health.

The CDR3 DNA sequence: TGTGCCATGGGGCCCCTAAGAGACATAAAACTGTTTTTT. It specifies CAMGPLRDIKLFF. This sequence joins TRBV10-3 and TRBJ1-4, with D perhaps matching TRBD1 (5 bases). The CDR3 totals 13 residues. Germline assignment: CDR1 ENHRY and CDR2 SYGVKD. V gave up 9 bases and J gave up 10 bases, with 18 bases separating them.

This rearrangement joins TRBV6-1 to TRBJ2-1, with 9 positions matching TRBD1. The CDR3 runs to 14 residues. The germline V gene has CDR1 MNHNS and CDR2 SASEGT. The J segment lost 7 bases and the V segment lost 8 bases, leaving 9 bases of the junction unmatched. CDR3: CASCQGQGPNEQFF. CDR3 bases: TGTGCCAGCTGCCAGGGACAGGGTCCGAATGAGCAGTTCTTC.

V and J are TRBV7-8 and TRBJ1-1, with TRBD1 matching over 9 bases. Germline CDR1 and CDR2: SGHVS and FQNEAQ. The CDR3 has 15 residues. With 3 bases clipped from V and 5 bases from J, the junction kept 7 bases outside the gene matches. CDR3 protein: CASSLGTGQGTEAFF. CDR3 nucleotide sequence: TGTGCCAGCAGCTTGGGGACAGGGCAAGGGACTGAAGCTTTCTTT.

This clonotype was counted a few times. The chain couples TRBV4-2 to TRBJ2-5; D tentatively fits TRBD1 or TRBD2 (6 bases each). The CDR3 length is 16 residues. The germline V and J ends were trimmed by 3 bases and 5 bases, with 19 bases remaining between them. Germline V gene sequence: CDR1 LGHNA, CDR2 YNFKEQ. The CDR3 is CASSHPPGGLHETQYF. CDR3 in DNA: TGTGCCAGCAGCCACCCCCCCGGGGGCCTTCACGAGACCCAGTACTTC.

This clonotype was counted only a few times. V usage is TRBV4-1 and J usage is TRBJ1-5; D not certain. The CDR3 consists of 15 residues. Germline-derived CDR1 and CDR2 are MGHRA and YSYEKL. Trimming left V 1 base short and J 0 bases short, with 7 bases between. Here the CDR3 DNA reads TGCGCCAGCAGCCAAGGCCCCAATAGCAATCAGCCCCAGCATTTT. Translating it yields CASSQGPNSNQPQHF.

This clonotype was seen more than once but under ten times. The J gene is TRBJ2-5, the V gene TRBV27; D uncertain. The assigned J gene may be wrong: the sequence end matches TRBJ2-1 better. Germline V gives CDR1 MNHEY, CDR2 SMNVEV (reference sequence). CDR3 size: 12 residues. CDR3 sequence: CASRGLSNEQFF. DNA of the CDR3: TGTGCCAGCAGGGGTCTTAGCAATGAGCAGTTCTTC.

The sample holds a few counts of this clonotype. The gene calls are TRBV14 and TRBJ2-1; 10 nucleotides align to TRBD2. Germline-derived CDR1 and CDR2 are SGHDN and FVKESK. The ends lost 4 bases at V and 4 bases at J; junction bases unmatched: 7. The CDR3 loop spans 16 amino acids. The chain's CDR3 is CASSPILAGKYNEQFF. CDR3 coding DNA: TGTGCCAGCAGCCCGATACTAGCGGGGAAATACAATGAGCAGTTCTTC.

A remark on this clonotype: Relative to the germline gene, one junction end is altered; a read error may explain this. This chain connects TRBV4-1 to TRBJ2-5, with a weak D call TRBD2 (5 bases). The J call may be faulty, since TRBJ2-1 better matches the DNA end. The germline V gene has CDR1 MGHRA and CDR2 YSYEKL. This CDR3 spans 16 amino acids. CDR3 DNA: TGTGCCAGCAGCCAAGAGGGCACTCCCTTGGTTGGTGTGCAGTTCTTC. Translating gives CASSQEGTPLVGVQFF.

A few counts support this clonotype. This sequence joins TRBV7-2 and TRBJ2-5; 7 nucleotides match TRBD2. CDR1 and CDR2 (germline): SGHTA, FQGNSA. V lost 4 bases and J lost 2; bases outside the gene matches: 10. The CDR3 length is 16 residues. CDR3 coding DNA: TGTGCCAGCAGCTCGCGGGGAGCGGGACTGCAAGAGACCCAGTACTTC. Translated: CASSSRGAGLQETQYF.

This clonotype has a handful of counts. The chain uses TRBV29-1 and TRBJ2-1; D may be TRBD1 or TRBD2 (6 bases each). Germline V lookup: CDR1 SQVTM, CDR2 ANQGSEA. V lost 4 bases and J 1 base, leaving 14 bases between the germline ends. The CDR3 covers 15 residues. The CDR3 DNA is TGCAGCGTTGTAGGGGGGCGGGATTCCTACAATGAGCAGTTCTTC. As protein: CSVVGGRDSYNEQFF.

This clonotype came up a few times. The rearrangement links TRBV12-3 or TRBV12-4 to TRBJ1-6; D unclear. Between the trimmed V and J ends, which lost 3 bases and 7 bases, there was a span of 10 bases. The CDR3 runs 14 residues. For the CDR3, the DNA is TGTGCCAGCAGTTTTACGATTTGGAATTCACCCCTCCACTTT. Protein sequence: CASSFTIWNSPLHF.

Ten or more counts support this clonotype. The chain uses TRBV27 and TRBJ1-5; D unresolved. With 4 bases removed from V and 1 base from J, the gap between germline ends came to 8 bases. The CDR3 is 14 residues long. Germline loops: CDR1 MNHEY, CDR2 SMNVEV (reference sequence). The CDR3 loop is CASSYLGSNQPQHF. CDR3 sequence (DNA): TGTGCCAGCAGTTATTTGGGGAGCAATCAGCCCCAGCATTTT.

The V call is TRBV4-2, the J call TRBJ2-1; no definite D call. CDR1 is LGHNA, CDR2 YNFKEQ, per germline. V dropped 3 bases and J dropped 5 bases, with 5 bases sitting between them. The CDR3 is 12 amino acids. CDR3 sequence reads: CASSHDNNEQFF. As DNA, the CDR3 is TGTGCCAGCAGCCACGATAACAATGAGCAGTTCTTC.

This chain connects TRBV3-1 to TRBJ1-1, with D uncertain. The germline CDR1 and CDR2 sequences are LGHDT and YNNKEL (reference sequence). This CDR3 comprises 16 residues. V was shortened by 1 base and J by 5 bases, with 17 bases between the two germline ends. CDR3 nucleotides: TGTGCCAGCAGCCAAGGGGTTGCGGCTCCGGGTACTGAAGCTTTCTTT. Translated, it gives CASSQGVAAPGTEAFF.

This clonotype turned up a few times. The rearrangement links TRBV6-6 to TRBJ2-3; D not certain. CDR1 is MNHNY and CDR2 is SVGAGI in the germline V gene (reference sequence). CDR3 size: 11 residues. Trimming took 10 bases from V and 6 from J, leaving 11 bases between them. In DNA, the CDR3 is TGTGCCACCCTAAAAATGGATACGCAGTATTTT. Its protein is CATLKMDTQYF.

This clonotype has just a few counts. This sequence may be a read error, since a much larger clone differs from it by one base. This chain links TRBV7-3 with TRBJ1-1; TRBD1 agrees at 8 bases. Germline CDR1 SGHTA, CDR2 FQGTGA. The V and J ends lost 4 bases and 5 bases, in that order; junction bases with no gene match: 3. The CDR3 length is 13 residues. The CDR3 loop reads CASSSDRETEAFF. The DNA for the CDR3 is TGTGCCAGCAGCTCGGACAGGGAGACTGAAGCTTTCTTT.

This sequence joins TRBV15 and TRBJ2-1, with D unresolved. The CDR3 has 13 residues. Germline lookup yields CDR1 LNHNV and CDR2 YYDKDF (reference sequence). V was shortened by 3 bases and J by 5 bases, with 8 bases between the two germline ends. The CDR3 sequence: CATSSSSNNEQFF. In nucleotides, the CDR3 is TGTGCCACCAGCAGTTCAAGTAACAATGAGCAGTTCTTC.

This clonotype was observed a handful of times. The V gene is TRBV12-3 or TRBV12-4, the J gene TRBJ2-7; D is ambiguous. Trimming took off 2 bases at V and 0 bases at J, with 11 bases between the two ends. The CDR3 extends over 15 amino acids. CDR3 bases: TGTGCCAGCAGTTTAAGTCCCGACTCCTCCTACGAGCAGTACTTC. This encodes CASSLSPDSSYEQYF.

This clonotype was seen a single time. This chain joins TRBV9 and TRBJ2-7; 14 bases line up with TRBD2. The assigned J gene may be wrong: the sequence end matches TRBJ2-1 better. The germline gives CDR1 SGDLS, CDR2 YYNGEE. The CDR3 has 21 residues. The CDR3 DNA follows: TGTGCCAGCAGCCCGCGGGACGGGACTAGCGGGAGAGGTGCGGGGTACAATGAGCAGTTCTTC. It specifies CASSPRDGTSGRGAGYNEQFF.

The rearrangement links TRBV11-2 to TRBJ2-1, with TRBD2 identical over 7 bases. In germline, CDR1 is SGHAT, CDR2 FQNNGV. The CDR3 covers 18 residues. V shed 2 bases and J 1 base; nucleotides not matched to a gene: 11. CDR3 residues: CASSLYGGRIDSYNEQFF. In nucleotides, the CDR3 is TGTGCCAGCAGCTTATACGGCGGGAGAATCGATTCCTACAATGAGCAGTTCTTC.

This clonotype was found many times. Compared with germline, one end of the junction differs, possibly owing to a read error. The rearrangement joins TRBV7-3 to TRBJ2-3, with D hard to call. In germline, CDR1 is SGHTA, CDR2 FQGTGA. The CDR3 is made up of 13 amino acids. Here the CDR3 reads CASSLIGTDTQYF. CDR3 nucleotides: TGTGCTAGCAGCTTAATCGGGACAGATACGCAGTATTTT.

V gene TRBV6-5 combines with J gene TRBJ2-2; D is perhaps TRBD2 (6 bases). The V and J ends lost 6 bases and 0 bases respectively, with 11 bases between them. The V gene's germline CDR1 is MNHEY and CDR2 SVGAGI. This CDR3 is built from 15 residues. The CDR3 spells CASRGGTANTGELFF. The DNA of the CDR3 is TGTGCCAGCAGGGGGGGAACCGCGAACACCGGGGAGCTGTTTTTT.